This T cell receptor beta chain was sequenced during a study of T cell responses to AZD1222 COVID-19 vaccine. Regarding the study as a whole: Unmutated regions of variants are reportedly targeted by nearly half of spike-specific TCRs.

V was cut by 1 base and J by 2 bases, with 0 bases left in between. This CDR3 spans 12 amino acids. Germline V gene lookup returns CDR1 SGHTA and CDR2 FQGNSA. The method was immunoSEQ multiplex PCR; TCRdb's version includes in-frame clones alone and lacks a portion of them. The sample consists of 57,000 or so clones, approximately 80% of them appearing once. This clone showed up just a few times. Its antigen is not known. Other nucleotide sequences from this sample produce the same CDR3. This clonotype was sampled from an adult in good health. The genes are TRBV7-2 and TRBJ1-5, with no clear D. The sequencing used peripheral blood, collected on day 0 of AZD1222 vaccination. CDR3 region: CASSLGNQPQHF. CDR3 DNA sequence: TGTGCCAGCAGCTTAGGCAATCAGCCCCAGCATTTT.